This TCR beta chain originates from a study of HIV-infected children after antiretroviral therapy interruption. Whole-study context: Most children had recorded EBV and CMV exposure. Continuous-treatment samples came from weeks 0, 48 and 150.

Whole-study results and caveats: After treatment interruption started, naive CD4+ CDR3 overlap across time points dropped. Sorted CD45RA+ naive cells might include minor non-naive CD45RA+ cells.

Trimming removed 6 bases at V and 9 bases at J, with 6 bases between. This CDR3 comprises 10 residues. The TCR library was built from RNA with a 3' RACE protocol and unique molecular identifiers. TCRdb re-derived calls from the 3' RACE reads in MiXCR, one entry per CDR3 protein. The profile shows 30,000 to 50,000 distinct CDR3 sequences, just over 6.5% of them singletons. This clonotype occurred many times. Its target is unknown. Treatment denoted: PENTA 11 planned treatment interruption arm or continuous ART arm. The chain carries TRBV7-1 and TRBJ2-1, with unresolved D. TRBV7-1 is recorded as an ORF, its role being uncertain. The specimen was CD45RA+ CD4+ T cells from PBMCs, pooled from several time points, collected from a donor given antiretroviral therapy, either interrupted or continuous. This sample's subset: naive CD4+ CD45RA+ CD45RO- T cells. This TCR was recovered from a pool of human donors with HIV. The CDR3 DNA follows: TGTGCCAGCAGGGCCGCTGAGCAGTTCTTC. The encoded protein is CASRAAEQFF.